This T cell receptor (beta chain) comes out of a study of CD8 T cells in ankylosing spondylitis. A quantitative 5'-RACE method, one with molecular barcodes, was used to make TCR beta libraries. Using its own MiXCR run on the 5' RACE reads, TCRdb lists one record per CDR3 protein. The sample yields some 290,000 distinct CDR3 sequences, around 20% seen once. This clonotype has more than one count but fewer than ten. Antigen: not known. Study observations and caveats: Enrichment of disease-linked clones was reportedly significant in matched ankylosing spondylitis synovial fluid.

The ends were cut back, 10 bases at V and 3 bases at J, with 18 bases in the middle. Germline assignment: CDR1 SNHLY and CDR2 FYNNEI. The length of the CDR3 is 14 residues. The chain has TRBV2 and TRBJ1-2; perhaps TRBD1 as D (5 bases). The sample consisted of blood, either unsorted or a sorted T cell fraction (not recorded which). This clonotype originated in a male donor with ankylosing spondylitis or in good health (not recorded which). The CDR3 nucleotides are TGTGCCATGCAGGGCCGGGGCGGCCACTATGGCTACACCTTC. Protein product: CAMQGRGGHYGYTF. Full variable domain (missing parts from reference TRBV2 and TRBJ1-2): EPEVTQTPSHQVTQMGQEVILRCVPISNHLYFYWYRQILGQKVEFLVSFYNNEISEKSEIFDDQFSVERPDGSNFTLKIRSTKLEDSAMYFCAMQGRGGHYGYTFGSGTRLTVV.